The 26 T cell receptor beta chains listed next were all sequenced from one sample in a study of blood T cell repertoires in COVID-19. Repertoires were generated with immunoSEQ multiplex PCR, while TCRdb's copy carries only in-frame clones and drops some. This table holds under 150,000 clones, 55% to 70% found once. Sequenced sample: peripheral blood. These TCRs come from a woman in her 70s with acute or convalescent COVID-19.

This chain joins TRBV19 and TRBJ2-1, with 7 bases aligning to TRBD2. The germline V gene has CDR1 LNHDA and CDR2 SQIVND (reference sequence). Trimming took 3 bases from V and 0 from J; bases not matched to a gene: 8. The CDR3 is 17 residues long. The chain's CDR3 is CASSIMGGVPSYNEQFF. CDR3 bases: TGTGCCAGTAGTATCATGGGGGGGGTCCCCTCCTACAATGAGCAGTTCTTC.

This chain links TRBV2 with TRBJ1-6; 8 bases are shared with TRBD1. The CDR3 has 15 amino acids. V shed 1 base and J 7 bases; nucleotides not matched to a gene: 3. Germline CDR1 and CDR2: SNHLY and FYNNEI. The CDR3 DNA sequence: TGTGCCAGCAGTGAAGGGCAGGGGGCAAATTCACCCCTCCACTTT. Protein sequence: CASSEGQGANSPLHF.

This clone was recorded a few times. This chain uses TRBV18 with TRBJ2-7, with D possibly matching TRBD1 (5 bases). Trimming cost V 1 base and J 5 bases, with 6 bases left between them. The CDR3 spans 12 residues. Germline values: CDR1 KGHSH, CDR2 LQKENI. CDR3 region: CASSPQGHEQYF. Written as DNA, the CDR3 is TGTGCCAGCTCACCACAGGGGCACGAGCAGTACTTC.

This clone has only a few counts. The CDR3 sequence is CASGLDPRGVILSGANVLTF. In DNA form, the CDR3 reads TGTGCTAGTGGTTTGGACCCGCGGGGAGTCATCCTCTCTGGGGCCAACGTCCTGACTTTC. The chain combines TRBV12-5 with TRBJ2-6; D may be TRBD2 (6 bases). Germline V CDR1 and CDR2: LGHNT, FRNRAP. V lost 1 base and J 0 bases, leaving 19 bases between the germline ends. The CDR3 covers 20 residues.

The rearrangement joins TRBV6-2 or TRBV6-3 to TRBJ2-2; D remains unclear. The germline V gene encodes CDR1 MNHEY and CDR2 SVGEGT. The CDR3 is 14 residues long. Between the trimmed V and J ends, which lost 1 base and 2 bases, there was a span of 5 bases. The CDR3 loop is CASSYFGNTGELFF. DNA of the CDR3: TGTGCCAGCAGTTACTTCGGTAACACCGGGGAGCTGTTTTTT.

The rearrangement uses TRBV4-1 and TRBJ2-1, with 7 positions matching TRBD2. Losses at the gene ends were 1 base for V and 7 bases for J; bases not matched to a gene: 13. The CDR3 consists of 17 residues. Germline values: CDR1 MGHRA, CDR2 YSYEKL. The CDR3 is CASSQVRAGVSSNEQFF. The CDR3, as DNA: TGCGCCAGCAGCCAAGTGAGGGCGGGAGTTTCGAGTAATGAGCAGTTCTTC.

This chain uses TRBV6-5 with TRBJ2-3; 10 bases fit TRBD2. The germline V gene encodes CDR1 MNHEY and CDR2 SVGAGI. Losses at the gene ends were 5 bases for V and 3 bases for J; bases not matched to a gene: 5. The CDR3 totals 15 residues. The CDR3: CASSTQLAGTDTQYF. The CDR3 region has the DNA TGTGCCAGCAGTACCCAACTAGCGGGGACAGATACGCAGTATTTT.

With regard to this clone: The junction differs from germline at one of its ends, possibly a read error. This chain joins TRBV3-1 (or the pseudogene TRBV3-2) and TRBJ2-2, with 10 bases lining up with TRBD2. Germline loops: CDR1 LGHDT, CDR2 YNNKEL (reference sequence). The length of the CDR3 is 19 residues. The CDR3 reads CASSQGLAGETWGTGELFF. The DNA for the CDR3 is TGTGCCAGCAGTCAAGGCCTAGCGGGGGAGACGTGGGGCACCGGGGAGCTGTTTTTT.

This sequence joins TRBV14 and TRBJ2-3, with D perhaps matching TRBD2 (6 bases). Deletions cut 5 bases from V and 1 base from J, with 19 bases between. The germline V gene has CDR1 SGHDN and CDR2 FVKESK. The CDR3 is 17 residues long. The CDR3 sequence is CASSLPRTIPGTDTQYF. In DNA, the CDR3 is TGTGCCAGCAGCTTACCACGGACTATCCCGGGCACAGATACGCAGTATTTT.

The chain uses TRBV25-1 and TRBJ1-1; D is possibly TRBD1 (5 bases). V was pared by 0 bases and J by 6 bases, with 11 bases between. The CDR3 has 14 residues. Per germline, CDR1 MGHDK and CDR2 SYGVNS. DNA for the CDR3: TGTGCCAGCAGTGAATACTCCGCACAGGCTGAAGCTTTCTTT. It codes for CASSEYSAQAEAFF.

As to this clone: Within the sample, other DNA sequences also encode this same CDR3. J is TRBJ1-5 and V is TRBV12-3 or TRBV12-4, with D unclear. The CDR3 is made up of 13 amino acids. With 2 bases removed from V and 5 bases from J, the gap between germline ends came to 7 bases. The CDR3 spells CASSLTGDQPQHF. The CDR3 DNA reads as TGTGCCAGCAGTTTAACCGGAGATCAGCCCCAGCATTTT.

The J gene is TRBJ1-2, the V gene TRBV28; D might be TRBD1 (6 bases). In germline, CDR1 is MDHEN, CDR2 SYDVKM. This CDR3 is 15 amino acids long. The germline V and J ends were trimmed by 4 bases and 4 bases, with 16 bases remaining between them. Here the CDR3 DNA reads TGTGCCAGCAGTTCGGGACAAAGGAGATCCTATGGCTACACCTTC. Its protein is CASSSGQRRSYGYTF.

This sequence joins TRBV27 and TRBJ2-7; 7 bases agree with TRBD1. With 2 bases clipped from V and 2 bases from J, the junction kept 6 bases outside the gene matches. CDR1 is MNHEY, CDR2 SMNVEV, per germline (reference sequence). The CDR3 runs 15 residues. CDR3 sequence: CASSLKPQGAYEQYF. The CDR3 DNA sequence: TGTGCCAGCAGTTTAAAACCCCAGGGGGCCTACGAGCAGTACTTC.

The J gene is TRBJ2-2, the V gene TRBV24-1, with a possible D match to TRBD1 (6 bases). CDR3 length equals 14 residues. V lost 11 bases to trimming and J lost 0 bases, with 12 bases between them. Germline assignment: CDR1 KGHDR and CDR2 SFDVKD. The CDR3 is CAIQDRPNTGELFF. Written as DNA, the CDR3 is TGTGCCATTCAGGACAGACCGAACACCGGGGAGCTGTTTTTT.

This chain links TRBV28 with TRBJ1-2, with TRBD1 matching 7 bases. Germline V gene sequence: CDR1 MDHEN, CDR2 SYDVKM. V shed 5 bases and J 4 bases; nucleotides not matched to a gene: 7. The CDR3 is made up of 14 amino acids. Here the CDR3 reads CASSPHRGIYGYTF. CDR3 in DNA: TGTGCCAGCAGTCCTCACAGGGGAATCTATGGCTACACCTTC.

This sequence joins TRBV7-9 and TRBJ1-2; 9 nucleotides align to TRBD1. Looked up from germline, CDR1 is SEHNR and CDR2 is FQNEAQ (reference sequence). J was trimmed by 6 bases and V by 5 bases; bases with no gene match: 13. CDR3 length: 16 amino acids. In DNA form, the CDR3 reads TGTGCCAGCAGCCCGCCGGGACAGGGTGTGAATAATGGCTACACCTTC. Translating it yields CASSPPGQGVNNGYTF.

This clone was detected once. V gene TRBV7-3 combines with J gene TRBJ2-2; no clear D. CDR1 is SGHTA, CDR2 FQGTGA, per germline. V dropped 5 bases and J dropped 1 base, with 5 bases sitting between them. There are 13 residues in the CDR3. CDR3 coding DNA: TGTGCCAGCAGCGCCAGGAACACCGGGGAGCTGTTTTTT. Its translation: CASSARNTGELFF.

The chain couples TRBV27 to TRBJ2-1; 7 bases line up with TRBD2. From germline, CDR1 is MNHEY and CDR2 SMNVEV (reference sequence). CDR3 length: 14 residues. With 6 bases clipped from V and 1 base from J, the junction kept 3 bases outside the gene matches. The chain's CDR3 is CASRERGSYNEQFF. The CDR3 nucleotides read TGTGCCAGCAGAGAGCGGGGTTCCTACAATGAGCAGTTCTTC.

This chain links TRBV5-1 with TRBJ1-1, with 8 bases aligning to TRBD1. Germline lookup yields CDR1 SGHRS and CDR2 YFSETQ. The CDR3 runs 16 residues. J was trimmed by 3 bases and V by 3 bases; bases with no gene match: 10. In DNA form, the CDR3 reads TGCGCCAGCAGCTGGTGGACAGGGCTCCTCGACACTGAAGCTTTCTTT. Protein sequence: CASSWWTGLLDTEAFF.

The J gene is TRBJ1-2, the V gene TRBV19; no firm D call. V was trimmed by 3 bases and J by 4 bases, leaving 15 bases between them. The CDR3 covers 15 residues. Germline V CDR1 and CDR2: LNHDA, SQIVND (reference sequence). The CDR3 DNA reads TGTGCCAGTAGTATTCGGGTACCGACCCTCTATGGCTACACCTTC. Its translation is CASSIRVPTLYGYTF.

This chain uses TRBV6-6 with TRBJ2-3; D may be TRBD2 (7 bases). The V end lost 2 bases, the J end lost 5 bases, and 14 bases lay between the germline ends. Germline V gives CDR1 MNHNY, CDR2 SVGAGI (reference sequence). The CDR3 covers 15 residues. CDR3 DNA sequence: TGTGCCAGCAGTTACGGGGCGGGGGCTGGAGATACGCAGTATTTT. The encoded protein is CASSYGAGAGDTQYF.

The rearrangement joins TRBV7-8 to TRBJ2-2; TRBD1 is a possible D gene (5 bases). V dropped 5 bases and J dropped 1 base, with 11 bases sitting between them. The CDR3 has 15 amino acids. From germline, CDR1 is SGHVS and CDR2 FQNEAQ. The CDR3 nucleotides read TGTGCCAGCAGCATTAACAGGATGAACACCGGGGAGCTGTTTTTT. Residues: CASSINRMNTGELFF. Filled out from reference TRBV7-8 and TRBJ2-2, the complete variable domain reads GAGVSQSPRYKVAKRGQDVALRCDPISGHVSLFWYQQALGQGPEFLTYFQNEAQLDKSGLPSDRFFAERPEGSVSTLKIQRTQQEDSAVYLCASSINRMNTGELFFGEGSRLTVL.

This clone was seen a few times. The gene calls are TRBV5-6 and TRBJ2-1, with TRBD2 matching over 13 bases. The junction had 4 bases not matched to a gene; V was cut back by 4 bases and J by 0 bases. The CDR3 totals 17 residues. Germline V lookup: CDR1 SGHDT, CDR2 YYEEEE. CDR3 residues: CASSDGLAGASYNEQFF. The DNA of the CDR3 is TGTGCCAGCAGCGACGGACTAGCGGGAGCCTCCTACAATGAGCAGTTCTTC.

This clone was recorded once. The CDR3 reads CASRAGLSYEQYF. The CDR3 DNA is TGTGCCAGCAGGGCAGGGTTATCCTACGAGCAGTACTTC. The chain is built from TRBV3-1 (or the pseudogene TRBV3-2) and TRBJ2-7; possible D gene TRBD1, 5 bases. This CDR3 has 13 residues. Deletions cut 6 bases from V and 1 base from J, with 10 bases between. Germline V CDR1 and CDR2: LGHDT, YNNKEL (reference sequence).

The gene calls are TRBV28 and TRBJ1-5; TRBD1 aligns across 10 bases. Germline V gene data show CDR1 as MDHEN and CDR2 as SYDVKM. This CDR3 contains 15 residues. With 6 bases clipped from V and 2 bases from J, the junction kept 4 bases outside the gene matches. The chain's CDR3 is CASSPGTGGNQPQHF. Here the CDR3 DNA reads TGTGCCAGCAGCCCCGGGACAGGGGGCAATCAGCCCCAGCATTTT.

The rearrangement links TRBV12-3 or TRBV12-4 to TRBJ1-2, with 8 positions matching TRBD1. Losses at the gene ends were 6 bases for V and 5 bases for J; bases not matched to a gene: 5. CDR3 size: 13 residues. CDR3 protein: CASSPGQGYGYTF. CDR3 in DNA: TGTGCCAGCAGCCCTGGACAGGGTTATGGCTACACCTTC.